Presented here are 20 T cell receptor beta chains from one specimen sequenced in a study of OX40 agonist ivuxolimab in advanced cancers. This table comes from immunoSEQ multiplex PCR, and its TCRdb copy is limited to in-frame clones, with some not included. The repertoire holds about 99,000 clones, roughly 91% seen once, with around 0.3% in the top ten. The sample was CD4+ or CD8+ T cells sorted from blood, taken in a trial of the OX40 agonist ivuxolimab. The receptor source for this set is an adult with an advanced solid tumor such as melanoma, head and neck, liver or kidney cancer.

CDR3 in amino acids: CASSRRGSPDTQYF. The DNA of the CDR3 is TGTGCCAGCAGTCGTCGCGGGAGCCCAGATACGCAGTATTTT. This chain joins TRBV2 and TRBJ2-3; 7 nucleotides line up with TRBD2. Germline V CDR1 and CDR2: SNHLY, FYNNEI. This CDR3 is built from 14 residues. With V trimmed by 5 bases and J by 4 bases, 6 bases remained unmatched.

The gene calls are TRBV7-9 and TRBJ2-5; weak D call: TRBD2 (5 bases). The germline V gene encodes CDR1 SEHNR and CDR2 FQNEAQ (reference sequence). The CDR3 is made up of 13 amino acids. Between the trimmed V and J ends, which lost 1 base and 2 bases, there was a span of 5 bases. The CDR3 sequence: CASSLERQETQYF. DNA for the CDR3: TGTGCCAGCAGCTTAGAGCGGCAAGAGACCCAGTACTTC.

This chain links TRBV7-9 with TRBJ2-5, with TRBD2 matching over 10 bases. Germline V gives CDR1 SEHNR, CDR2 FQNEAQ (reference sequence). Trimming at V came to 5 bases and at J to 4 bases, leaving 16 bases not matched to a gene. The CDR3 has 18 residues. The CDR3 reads CASSPREFLTSGLETQYF. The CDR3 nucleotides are TGTGCCAGCAGCCCGCGGGAATTTTTGACTAGCGGGTTAGAGACCCAGTACTTC.

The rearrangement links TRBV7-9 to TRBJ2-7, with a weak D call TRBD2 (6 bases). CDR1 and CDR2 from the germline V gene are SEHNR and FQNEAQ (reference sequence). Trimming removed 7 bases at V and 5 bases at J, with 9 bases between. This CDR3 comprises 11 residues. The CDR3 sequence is CASTGGDEQYF. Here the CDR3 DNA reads TGTGCCAGCACTGGAGGGGACGAGCAGTACTTC.

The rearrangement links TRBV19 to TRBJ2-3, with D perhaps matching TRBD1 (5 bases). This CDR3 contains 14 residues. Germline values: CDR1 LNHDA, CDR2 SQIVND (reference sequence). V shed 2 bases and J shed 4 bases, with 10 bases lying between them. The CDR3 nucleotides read TGTGCCAGTAGTATAAGCAGGGTTGCAGATACGCAGTATTTT. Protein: CASSISRVADTQYF. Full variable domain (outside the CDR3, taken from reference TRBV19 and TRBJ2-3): DGGITQSPKYLFRKEGQNVTLSCEQNLNHDAMYWYRQDPGQGLRLIYYSQIVNDFQKGDIAEGYSVSREKKESFPLTVTSAQKNPTAFYLCASSISRVADTQYFGPGTRLTVL.

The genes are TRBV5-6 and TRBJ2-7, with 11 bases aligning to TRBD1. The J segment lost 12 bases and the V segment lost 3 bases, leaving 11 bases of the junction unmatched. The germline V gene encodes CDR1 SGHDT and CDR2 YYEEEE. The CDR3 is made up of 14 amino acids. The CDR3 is CASSSRTGGSSRYF. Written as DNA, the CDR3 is TGTGCCAGCAGCTCCCGGACAGGGGGCTCTTCCAGGTACTTC.

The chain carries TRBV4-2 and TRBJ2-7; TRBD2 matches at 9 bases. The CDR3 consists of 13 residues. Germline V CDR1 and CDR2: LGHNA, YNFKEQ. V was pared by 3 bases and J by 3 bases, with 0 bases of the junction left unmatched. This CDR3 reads CASSQTSGYEQYF. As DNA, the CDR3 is TGTGCCAGCAGCCAGACTAGCGGCTACGAGCAGTACTTC.

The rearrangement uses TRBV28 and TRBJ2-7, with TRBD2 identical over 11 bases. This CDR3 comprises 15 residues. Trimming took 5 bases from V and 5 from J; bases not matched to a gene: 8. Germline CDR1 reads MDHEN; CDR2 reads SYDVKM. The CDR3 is CASSLWTSGLDEQYF. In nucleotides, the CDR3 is TGTGCCAGCAGTCTTTGGACTAGCGGGCTCGACGAGCAGTACTTC.

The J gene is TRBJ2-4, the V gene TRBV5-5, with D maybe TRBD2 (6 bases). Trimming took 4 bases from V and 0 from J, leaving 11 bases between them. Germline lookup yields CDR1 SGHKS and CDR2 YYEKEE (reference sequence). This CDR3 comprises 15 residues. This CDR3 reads CASSPILAAKNIQYF. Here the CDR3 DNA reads TGTGCCAGCAGCCCAATACTAGCAGCCAAAAACATTCAGTACTTC.

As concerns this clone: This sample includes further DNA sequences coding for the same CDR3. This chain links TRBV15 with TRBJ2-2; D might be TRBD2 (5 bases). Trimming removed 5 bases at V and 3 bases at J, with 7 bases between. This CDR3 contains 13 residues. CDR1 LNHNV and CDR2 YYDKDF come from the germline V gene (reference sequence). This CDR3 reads CATSSRDTGELFF. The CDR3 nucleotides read TGTGCCACCAGCTCGAGGGACACCGGGGAGCTGTTTTTT.

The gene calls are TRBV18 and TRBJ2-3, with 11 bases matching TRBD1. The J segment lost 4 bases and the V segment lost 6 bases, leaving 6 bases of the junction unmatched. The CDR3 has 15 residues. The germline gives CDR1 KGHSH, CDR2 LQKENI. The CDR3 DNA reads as TGTGCCAGCTCGCCTAGGACAGGGGGCCCAGATACGCAGTATTTT. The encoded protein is CASSPRTGGPDTQYF. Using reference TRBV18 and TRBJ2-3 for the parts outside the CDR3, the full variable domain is NAGVMQNPRHLVRRRGQEARLRCSPMKGHSHVYWYRQLPEEGLKFMVYLQKENIIDESGMPKERFSAEFPKEGPSILRIQQVVRGDSAAYFCASSPRTGGPDTQYFGPGTRLTVL.

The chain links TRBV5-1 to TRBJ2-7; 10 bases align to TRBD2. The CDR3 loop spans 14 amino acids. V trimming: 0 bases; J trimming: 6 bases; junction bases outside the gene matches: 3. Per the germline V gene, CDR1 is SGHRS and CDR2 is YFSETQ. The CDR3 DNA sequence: TGCGCCAGCAGCTTGGCGAGCGGGAGGGTCGAGCAGTACTTC. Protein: CASSLASGRVEQYF.

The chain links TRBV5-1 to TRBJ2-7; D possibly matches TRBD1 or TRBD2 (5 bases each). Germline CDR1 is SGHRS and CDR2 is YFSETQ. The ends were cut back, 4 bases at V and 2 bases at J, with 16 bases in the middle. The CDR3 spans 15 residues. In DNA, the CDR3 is TGCGCCAGCAGCGCCCCCGGGACGGCCACCTACGAGCAGTACTTC. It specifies CASSAPGTATYEQYF.

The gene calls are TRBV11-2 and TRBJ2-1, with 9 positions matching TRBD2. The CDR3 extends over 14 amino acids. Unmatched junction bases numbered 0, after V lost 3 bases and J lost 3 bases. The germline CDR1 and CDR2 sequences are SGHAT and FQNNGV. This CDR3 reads CASSFSGSYNEQFF. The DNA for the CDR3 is TGTGCCAGCAGCTTTAGCGGGAGCTACAATGAGCAGTTCTTC. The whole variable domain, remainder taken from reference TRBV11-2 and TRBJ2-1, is EAGVAQSPRYKIIEKRQSVAFWCNPISGHATLYWYQQILGQGPKLLIQFQNNGVVDDSQLPKDRFSAERLKGVDSTLKIQPAKLEDSAVYLCASSFSGSYNEQFFGPGTRLTVL.

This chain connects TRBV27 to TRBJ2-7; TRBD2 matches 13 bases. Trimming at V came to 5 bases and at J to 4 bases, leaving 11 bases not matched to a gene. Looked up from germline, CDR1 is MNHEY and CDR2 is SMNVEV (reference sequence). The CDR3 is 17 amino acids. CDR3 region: CASSPSPGLAGSYEQYF. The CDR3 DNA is TGTGCCAGCAGTCCTTCCCCGGGACTAGCGGGGTCGTACGAGCAGTACTTC.

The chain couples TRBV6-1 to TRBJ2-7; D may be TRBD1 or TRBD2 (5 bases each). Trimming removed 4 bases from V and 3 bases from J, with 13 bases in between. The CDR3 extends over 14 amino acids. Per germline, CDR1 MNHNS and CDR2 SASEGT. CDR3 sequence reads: CASSVSVGVYEQYF. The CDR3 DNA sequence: TGTGCCAGCAGTGTTTCTGTGGGGGTCTACGAGCAGTACTTC.

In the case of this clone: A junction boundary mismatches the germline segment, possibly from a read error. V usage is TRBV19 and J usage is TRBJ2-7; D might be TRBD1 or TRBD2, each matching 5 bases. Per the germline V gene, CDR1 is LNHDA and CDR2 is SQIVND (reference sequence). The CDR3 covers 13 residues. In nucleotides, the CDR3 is TGTGCCAGTAGCCAGCCACCCGGGACGAGGATGAGTTTC. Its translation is CASSQPPGTRMSF. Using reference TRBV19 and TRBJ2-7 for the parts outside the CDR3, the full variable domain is DGGITQSPKYLFRKEGQNVTLSCEQNLNHDAMYWYRQDPGQGLRLIYYSQIVNDFQKGDIAEGYSVSREKKESFPLTVTSAQKNPTAFYLCASSQPPGTRMSFGPGTRLTVT.

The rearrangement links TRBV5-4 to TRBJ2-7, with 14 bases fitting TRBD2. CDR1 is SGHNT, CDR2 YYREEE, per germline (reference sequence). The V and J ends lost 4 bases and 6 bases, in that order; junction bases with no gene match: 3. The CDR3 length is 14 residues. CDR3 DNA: TGTGCCAGCAGCCTGGGACTAGCGGGAGCCGAGCAGTACTTC. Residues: CASSLGLAGAEQYF.

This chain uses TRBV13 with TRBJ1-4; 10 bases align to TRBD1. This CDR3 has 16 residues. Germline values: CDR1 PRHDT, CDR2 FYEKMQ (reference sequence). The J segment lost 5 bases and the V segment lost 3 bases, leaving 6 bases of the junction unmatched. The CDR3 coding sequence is TGTGCCAGCAGCTTCCAACCGACAGGGGGCAATGAAAAACTGTTTTTT. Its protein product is CASSFQPTGGNEKLFF. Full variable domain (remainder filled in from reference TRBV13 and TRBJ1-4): AAGVIQSPRHLIKEKRETATLKCYPIPRHDTVYWYQQGPGQDPQFLISFYEKMQSDKGSIPDRFSAQQFSDYHSELNMSSLELGDSALYFCASSFQPTGGNEKLFFGSGTQLSVL.

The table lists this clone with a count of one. The CDR3 bases are TGTGCCACCAGCAGGGAGAGGGGACACACCATATATTTT. Translating it yields CATSRERGHTIYF. V usage is TRBV15 and J usage is TRBJ1-3, with a possible D match to TRBD1 (5 bases). Germline CDR1 reads LNHNV; CDR2 reads YYDKDF (reference sequence). This CDR3 is built from 13 residues. Deletions cut 3 bases from V and 8 bases from J, with 11 bases between.